The rows below give T cell receptor beta chains drawn from one sample of a study of blood T cell repertoires in COVID-19. Sequencing was performed with immunoSEQ multiplex PCR; in TCRdb, only in-frame clones are kept and a portion is missing. This table holds fewer than 400,000 clones, around 90% found once. The sample taken for sequencing was PBMCs or T cells enriched from blood (not recorded which). The receptors derive from a man aged 60 to 69 who had recovered from COVID-19. CDR3s include the opening cysteine and the closing phenylalanine or tryptophan.

V: TRBV28
CDR3: CASSLTGGRYGYTF

V: TRBV24-1
CDR3: CATSDSSGRVGEKLFF

V: TRBV7-8
CDR3: CASSQLGLEQYF

V: TRBV11-2
CDR3: CASSLVGAVSYNEQFF

V: TRBV27
CDR3: CATPLGGRVFYEQYF

V: TRBV24-1
CDR3: CATSDFGPGIHNEQFF

V: TRBV28
CDR3: CASSLLSLASSYEQYF

V: TRBV12-3/TRBV12-4
CDR3: CASQSSNQPQHF

V: TRBV7-3
CDR3: CASSLTQGNEQFF

V: TRBV19
CDR3: CASSIGGTRAGELFF

V: TRBV28
CDR3: CASSLQSTDTQYF

V: TRBV27
CDR3: CASSLSPDSNQPQHF

V: TRBV3-1/TRBV3-2
CDR3: CASSLNRGEQETQYF

V: TRBV6-5
CDR3: CASRREPVGGYTF

V: TRBV27
CDR3: CASSSAGPEFGNEQFF

V: TRBV27
CDR3: CASTRTGPYNSPLHF

V: TRBV7-3
CDR3: CASSYGTDNEQFF

V: TRBV5-1
CDR3: CASSSLAGGNTGELFF

V: TRBV19
CDR3: CASRGTGGMAPLHF

V: TRBV28
CDR3: CASHIAGDLSANTGELFF

V: TRBV28
CDR3: CASSWSGRGTEQFF

V: TRBV5-8
CDR3: CASGLAGGARDEQYF

V: TRBV19
CDR3: CASSLIQGAGNTEAFF

V: TRBV7-9
CDR3: CASSLPAAEAFF

V: TRBV9
CDR3: CASSSSGFHGYTF

V: TRBV6-5
CDR3: CASRSLAGVYEQYF